This passage covers 27 T cell receptor beta chains from one sample sequenced in a study of response to subunit inactivated influenza vaccine. One entry per CDR3 protein, called by TCRdb with MiXCR from the RT-PCR reads. This table has over 650,000 distinct CDR3 sequences, roughly 18% appearing once. This specimen consisted of PBMCs from blood, obtained more than 4 days after vaccination. These TCRs come from a man aged 50 to 60 who received an inactivated influenza vaccine.

V and J are TRBV28 and TRBJ1-4; 9 bases line up with TRBD1. Trimming removed 4 bases from V and 7 bases from J; junction bases left unmatched: 10. Germline assignment: CDR1 MDHEN and CDR2 SYDVKM. CDR3 size: 16 residues. The CDR3 sequence is CASSSGGQGGVEKLFF. CDR3 sequence (DNA): TGTGCCAGCAGTTCCGGGGGACAGGGAGGTGTTGAAAAACTGTTTTTT.

The J gene is TRBJ2-2, the V gene TRBV27; 9 bases are a match to TRBD2. V dropped 2 bases and J dropped 6; count of bases not matched to a gene: 4. The length of the CDR3 is 15 residues. Per the germline V gene, CDR1 is MNHEY and CDR2 is SMNVEV (reference sequence). The CDR3 sequence is CASSLGGRDPGELFF. Here the CDR3 DNA reads TGTGCCAGCAGTTTAGGCGGGAGGGATCCCGGGGAGCTGTTTTTT.

This clonotype was seen repeatedly, ten times or more. The rearrangement links TRBV20-1 to TRBJ2-4; no clear D. CDR3 length: 14 amino acids. V shed 5 bases and J shed 0 bases, with 11 bases lying between them. Germline CDR1 and CDR2: DFQATT and SNEGSKA (reference sequence). The CDR3 region is CSASTWVAKNIQYF. The DNA for the CDR3 is TGCAGTGCTTCCACCTGGGTAGCCAAAAACATTCAGTACTTC.

This clonotype was recorded a few times. The rearrangement joins TRBV10-2 to TRBJ2-7; 9 bases align to TRBD2. The CDR3 extends over 14 amino acids. CDR1 WSHSY and CDR2 SAAADI come from the germline V gene. V shed 3 bases and J 1 base; nucleotides not matched to a gene: 1. The CDR3, as DNA: TGCGCCAGCAGTGACGGACTAGCGTCCTACGAGCAGTACTTC. This sequence encodes CASSDGLASYEQYF.

The chain combines TRBV10-2 with TRBJ1-2; D uncertain. Germline loops: CDR1 WSHSY, CDR2 SAAADI. V shed 0 bases and J shed 3 bases, with 8 bases lying between them. The CDR3 spans 14 residues. The CDR3 nucleotides read TGCGCCAGCAGTGAGTCGAGGCCTGACTATGGCTACACCTTC. Translation: CASSESRPDYGYTF.

This clonotype was found many times. The chain couples TRBV29-1 to TRBJ2-1; D may be TRBD1 (6 bases). This CDR3 contains 12 residues. Trimming removed 7 bases from V and 4 bases from J, with 11 bases in between. The germline V gene has CDR1 SQVTM and CDR2 ANQGSEA. The CDR3 DNA reads TGCAGCGGTGGACAGAAGTACAATGAGCAGTTCTTC. This translates into CSGGQKYNEQFF.

This clonotype appeared a few times. This chain uses TRBV5-4 with TRBJ2-5; tentatively, D is TRBD1 (6 bases). CDR3 length equals 15 residues. The germline CDR1 and CDR2 sequences are SGHNT and YYREEE (reference sequence). Trimming cost V 3 bases and J 3 bases, with 15 bases left between them. The CDR3 reads CASSWGGNREETQYF. DNA of the CDR3: TGTGCCAGCAGCTGGGGTGGGAACAGGGAAGAGACCCAGTACTTC.

The chain joins TRBV29-1 to TRBJ1-1, with a tentative D call TRBD1 (6 bases). This CDR3 is built from 13 residues. V shed 6 bases and J shed 0 bases, with 11 bases lying between them. CDR1 is SQVTM, CDR2 ANQGSEA, per germline. The CDR3 here is CSVNRALNTEAFF. CDR3 nucleotide sequence: TGCAGCGTCAACAGGGCTTTGAACACTGAAGCTTTCTTT.

This clonotype has at least ten counts. The chain joins TRBV20-1 to TRBJ2-1; 7 bases fit TRBD2. V lost 6 bases, J lost 2 bases, and 4 bases stayed unmatched. Germline CDR1 is DFQATT and CDR2 is SNEGSKA (reference sequence). This CDR3 is 13 amino acids long. The CDR3 protein is CSAPAGTYNEQFF. CDR3 DNA: TGCAGTGCCCCAGCGGGAACCTACAATGAGCAGTTCTTC.

The chain recombines TRBV4-2 with TRBJ1-3; the D gene is possibly TRBD1 (6 bases). The CDR3 contains 19 residues. Trimming stripped 2 bases from V and 0 bases from J, with 20 bases between. In germline, CDR1 is LGHNA, CDR2 YNFKEQ. This CDR3 reads CASSQTLLGRGLSGNTIYF. In DNA, the CDR3 is TGTGCCAGCAGCCAAACCCTCCTGGGCAGGGGACTCTCTGGAAACACCATATATTTT.

The chain combines TRBV28 with TRBJ2-7; TRBD2 matches 12 bases. Germline V gives CDR1 MDHEN, CDR2 SYDVKM. The trim removed 4 bases at V and 0 bases at J, leaving 10 bases unmatched. This CDR3 comprises 18 residues. CDR3 protein: CASSSALGLAGYSYEQYF. For the CDR3, the DNA is TGTGCCAGCAGTTCTGCCCTCGGACTAGCGGGGTACTCCTACGAGCAGTACTTC.

The chain links TRBV19 to TRBJ1-1; D is perhaps TRBD1 (6 bases). V lost 4 bases, J lost 0 bases, and 12 bases lay in between. The germline V gene encodes CDR1 LNHDA and CDR2 SQIVND (reference sequence). This CDR3 region has 15 residues. CDR3 in DNA: TGTGCCAGTAGTACTTCAGACAGGTTGAACACTGAAGCTTTCTTT. Translating gives CASSTSDRLNTEAFF.

This chain joins TRBV4-3 and TRBJ2-7, with D perhaps given as TRBD1 or TRBD2 (5 bases each). V lost 9 bases to trimming and J lost 0 bases, with 18 bases between them. The CDR3 has 15 residues. Germline loops: CDR1 LGHNA, CDR2 YSLEER. CDR3: CARGRAASRSYEQYF. The CDR3 DNA follows: TGCGCCAGGGGGCGGGCGGCATCCCGCTCCTACGAGCAGTACTTC.

The chain couples TRBV28 to TRBJ1-2, with unresolved D. The CDR3 consists of 11 residues. V lost 6 bases and J lost 7, with 9 bases in between. Germline-derived CDR1 and CDR2 are MDHEN and SYDVKM. CDR3 DNA: TGTGCCAGCAGATTGACCGGTGGCTACACCTTC. Translating gives CASRLTGGYTF.

This clonotype was seen ten or more times. The J gene is TRBJ2-7, the V gene TRBV7-9; 7 nucleotides align to TRBD1. J gave up 2 bases and V 5 bases, and 9 bases lay outside the gene matches. The germline gives CDR1 SEHNR, CDR2 FQNEAQ (reference sequence). The CDR3 runs 15 residues. CDR3 coding DNA: TGTGCCAGCAGCCCAGACAGGGTAACGACCTACGAGCAGTACTTC. It yields the protein CASSPDRVTTYEQYF.

CDR3 in amino acids: CSARVWAGDNSPLHF. For the CDR3, the DNA is TGCAGTGCTAGAGTTTGGGCAGGGGATAATTCACCCCTCCACTTT. The V and J genes are TRBV20-1 and TRBJ1-6; TRBD1 might be the D (6 bases). The CDR3 totals 15 residues. V dropped 1 base and J dropped 5 bases, with 12 bases sitting between them. Germline V lookup: CDR1 DFQATT, CDR2 SNEGSKA (reference sequence).

This clonotype was counted only a few times. The rearrangement links TRBV7-3 to TRBJ2-7, with TRBD2 identical over 16 bases. CDR3 length: 16 residues. V trimming: 5 bases; J trimming: 6 bases; junction bases outside the gene matches: 7. Germline-derived CDR1 and CDR2 are SGHTA and FQGTGA. This CDR3 reads CASSKGLAGGSGEQYF. Written as DNA, the CDR3 is TGTGCCAGCAGCAAGGGACTAGCGGGAGGGTCGGGCGAGCAGTACTTC.

The genes are TRBV5-4 and TRBJ2-1; no definite D call. Germline-derived CDR1 and CDR2 are SGHNT and YYREEE (reference sequence). V lost 2 bases to trimming and J lost 5 bases, with 14 bases between them. CDR3 length: 15 amino acids. The chain's CDR3 is CASSFFGAVDNEQFF. DNA for the CDR3: TGTGCCAGCAGCTTTTTTGGCGCGGTCGACAATGAGCAGTTCTTC.

The V call is TRBV10-1, the J call TRBJ2-1; possibly TRBD1 for D (5 bases). Germline-derived CDR1 and CDR2 are WNHNN and SYGVQD (reference sequence). The CDR3 is 13 residues long. The V end lost 4 bases, the J end lost 8 bases, and 12 bases lay between the germline ends. CDR3 loop: CASSVFWGYEQFF. The CDR3 nucleotides read TGCGCCAGCAGTGTGTTCTGGGGCTATGAGCAGTTCTTC.

The chain uses TRBV6-1 and TRBJ2-1; tentatively, D is TRBD1 (6 bases). Germline V CDR1 and CDR2: MNHNS, SASEGT. V lost 6 bases and J lost 3, with 15 bases in between. The CDR3 is made up of 15 amino acids. In nucleotides, the CDR3 is TGTGCCAGCAGGAAGGGGGATTCAAACTACAATGAGCAGTTCTTC. Its translation: CASRKGDSNYNEQFF.

This clonotype has just a few counts. The rearrangement joins TRBV6-2 or TRBV6-3 to TRBJ2-1; TRBD1 or TRBD2 may be the D gene (6 bases each). The germline CDR1 and CDR2 sequences are MNHEY and SVGEGT. CDR3 length: 17 amino acids. V was pared by 0 bases and J by 8 bases, with 20 bases between. The CDR3 bases are TGTGCCAGCAGTTACTCCCGGGCCTACCAAAGGGGGGATGAGCAGTTCTTC. It specifies CASSYSRAYQRGDEQFF.

The chain is built from TRBV5-8 and TRBJ2-7; D remains unclear. V gave up 5 bases and J gave up 0 bases, with 9 bases separating them. Germline V gene lookup returns CDR1 SGHTS and CDR2 YDEGEE. CDR3 length equals 13 residues. CDR3 protein: CASRFSHSYEQYF. In DNA form, the CDR3 reads TGTGCCAGCAGGTTCAGTCACTCCTACGAGCAGTACTTC.

DNA for the CDR3: TGCAGTGCTCCCGGGACTAGCGGGGGCTTCACAGATACGCAGTATTTT. This translates into CSAPGTSGGFTDTQYF. V gene TRBV20-1 combines with J gene TRBJ2-3; 14 nucleotides align to TRBD2. Germline lookup yields CDR1 DFQATT and CDR2 SNEGSKA (reference sequence). Losses at the gene ends were 5 bases for V and 2 bases for J; bases not matched to a gene: 6. The CDR3 is made up of 16 amino acids.

The chain recombines TRBV27 with TRBJ2-3; the D gene is possibly TRBD1 (6 bases). The CDR3 is 14 amino acids. CDR1 and CDR2 (germline): MNHEY, SMNVEV (reference sequence). Between the trimmed V and J ends, which lost 3 bases and 3 bases, there was a span of 10 bases. The CDR3 loop reads CASSFPGATDTQYF. The DNA of the CDR3 is TGTGCCAGCAGTTTTCCAGGGGCGACAGATACGCAGTATTTT.

This clonotype was detected a few times. The chain links TRBV6-1 to TRBJ1-5; 8 nucleotides align to TRBD1. Germline CDR1 reads MNHNS; CDR2 reads SASEGT. V was clipped by 6 bases and J by 3 bases; unmatched bases: 4. The CDR3 has 14 amino acids. The CDR3 DNA reads TGTGCCAGCAGCTCGGACAGGGTCAATCAGCCCCAGCATTTT. This encodes CASSSDRVNQPQHF.

The chain is built from TRBV21-1 and TRBJ2-2; whether TRBD2, the table's D call, matches the DNA was not checked. TRBV21-1 is an annotated pseudogene. The CDR3 has 16 amino acids. In DNA, the CDR3 is TGTGCCAGCAGCAAAGTTGGACTAGCTAACACCGGGGAGCTGTTTTTT. Translation: CASSKVGLANTGELFF.

This clonotype turned up a few times. Germline and junction disagree at one end, which may indicate a read error. The chain links TRBV4-1 to TRBJ1-5, with D unresolved. Looked up from germline, CDR1 is MGHRA and CDR2 is YSYEKL. The CDR3 contains 15 residues. In DNA, the CDR3 is TGCCCCAGCAGCCAAGCGGAATATAGCAATCAGCCCCAGCATTTT. Protein: CPSSQAEYSNQPQHF.